Given below is one TCR beta chain in context. The length of the CDR3 is 15 residues. Germline V gives CDR1 SEHNR, CDR2 FQNEAQ (reference sequence). The V end was cut by 5 bases, the J end by 5 bases, with 18 bases between. The sample comes from a study of blood T cell repertoires in COVID-19. Study-level information: Both acute and convalescent COVID-19 samples were obtained from the United States, Italy and Spain. The cDNA or gDNA used as material had been derived from T cells, B-cell-depleted T cells, or PBMCs.

In the original analysis: Estimates of nucleated cell counts were drawn from the amplification of reference gene primers. Here immunoSEQ multiplex PCR was the method, and the copy in TCRdb shows in-frame clones only, minus some. The D gene and trimming were derived from the DNA, and the V and J assignments and clone size from that table. The repertoire includes 120,000 or so clones, over 65% of them detected once, and roughly 6.2% sits in the top ten. The sequenced sample consisted of peripheral blood. V is TRBV7-9 and J is TRBJ2-5, with D maybe TRBD1 (7 bases). The receptor was derived from a man aged 65-85 years with acute or convalescent COVID-19. CDR3 coding DNA: TGTGCCAGCAGCACAGAAGACAGGGCGGGGGAGACCCAGTACTTC. Protein: CASSTEDRAGETQYF.